The TCR beta chain described here comes from a study of shared clonotypes between healthy human individuals. Sequenced by immunoSEQ multiplex PCR; TCRdb stores in-frame clones only, minus some. The table records 2 million or so clones, roughly 94% of them present only once. Germline V CDR1 and CDR2: GTSNPN, SVGIG (reference sequence). V lost 3 bases and J lost 6; bases outside the gene matches: 8. The CDR3 runs 14 residues. Sequencing was carried out using naive CD4+ T cells sorted from blood. As to subset: CD45RA+ positively selected. The chain recombines TRBV30 with TRBJ2-1; TRBD2 matches 7 bases. The origin of this receptor is a man aged 18 to 29 in good health. CDR3 coding DNA: TGTGCCTGGAGGTCGCTAAGCGGGATCAATGAGCAGTTCTTC. Translation: CAWRSLSGINEQFF.